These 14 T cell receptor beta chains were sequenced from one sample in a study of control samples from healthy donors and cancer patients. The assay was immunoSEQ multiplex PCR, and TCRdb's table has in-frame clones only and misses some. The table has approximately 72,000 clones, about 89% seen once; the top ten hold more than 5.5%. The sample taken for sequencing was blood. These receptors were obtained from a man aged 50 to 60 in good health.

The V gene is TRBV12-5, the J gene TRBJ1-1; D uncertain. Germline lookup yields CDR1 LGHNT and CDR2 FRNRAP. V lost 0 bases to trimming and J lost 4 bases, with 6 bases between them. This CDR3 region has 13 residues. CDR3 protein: CASGLVPSTEAFF. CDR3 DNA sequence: TGTGCTAGTGGTTTGGTACCGAGCACTGAAGCTTTCTTT.

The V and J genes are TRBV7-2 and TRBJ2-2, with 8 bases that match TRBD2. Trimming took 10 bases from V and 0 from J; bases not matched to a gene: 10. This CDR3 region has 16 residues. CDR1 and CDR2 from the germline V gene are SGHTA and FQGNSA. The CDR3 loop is CATTKAGGANTGELFF. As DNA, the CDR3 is TGTGCCACGACGAAGGCGGGGGGAGCGAACACCGGGGAGCTGTTTTTT.

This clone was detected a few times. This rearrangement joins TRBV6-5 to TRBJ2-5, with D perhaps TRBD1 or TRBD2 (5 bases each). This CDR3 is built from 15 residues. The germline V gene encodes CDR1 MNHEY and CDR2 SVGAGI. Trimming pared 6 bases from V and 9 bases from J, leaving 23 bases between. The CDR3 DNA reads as TGTGCCAGCAGCCGCCCGCCGGGACGGCCGGGGCCCCAGTACTTC. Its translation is CASSRPPGRPGPQYF.

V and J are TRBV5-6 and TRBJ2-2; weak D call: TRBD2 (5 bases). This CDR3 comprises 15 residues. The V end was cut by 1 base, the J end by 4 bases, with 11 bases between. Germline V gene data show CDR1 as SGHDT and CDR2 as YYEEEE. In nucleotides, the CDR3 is TGTGCCAGCAGCTTGTGGGGAGTGATCACCGGGGAGCTGTTTTTT. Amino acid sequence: CASSLWGVITGELFF.

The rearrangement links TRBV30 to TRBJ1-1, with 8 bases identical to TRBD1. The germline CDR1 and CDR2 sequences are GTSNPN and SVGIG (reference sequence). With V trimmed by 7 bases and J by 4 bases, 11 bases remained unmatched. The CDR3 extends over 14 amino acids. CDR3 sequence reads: CASNAGQGGTEAFF. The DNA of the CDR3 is TGTGCCTCCAATGCCGGACAGGGCGGCACTGAAGCTTTCTTT.

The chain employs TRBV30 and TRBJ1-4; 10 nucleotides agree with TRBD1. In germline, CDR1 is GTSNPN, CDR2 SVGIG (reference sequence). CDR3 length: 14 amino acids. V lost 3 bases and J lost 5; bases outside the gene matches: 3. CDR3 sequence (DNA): TGTGCCTGGAGACAGGACAGGGGGAATGAAAAACTGTTTTTT. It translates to CAWRQDRGNEKLFF.

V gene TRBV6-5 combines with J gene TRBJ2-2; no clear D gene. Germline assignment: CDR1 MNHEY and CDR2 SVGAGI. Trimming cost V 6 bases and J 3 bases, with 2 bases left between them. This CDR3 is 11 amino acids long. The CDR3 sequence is CASRYTGELFF. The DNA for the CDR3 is TGTGCCAGCAGGTACACCGGGGAGCTGTTTTTT.

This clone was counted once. The CDR3 DNA sequence: TGCGCCAGCAGCCAAGAGGGCAGGGGGGACTATGGCTACACCTTC. This codes for CASSQEGRGDYGYTF. This chain connects TRBV4-3 to TRBJ1-2, with 7 bases identical to TRBD1. Per the germline V gene, CDR1 is LGHNA and CDR2 is YSLEER. V dropped 0 bases and J dropped 3; count of bases not matched to a gene: 4. The CDR3 spans 15 residues.

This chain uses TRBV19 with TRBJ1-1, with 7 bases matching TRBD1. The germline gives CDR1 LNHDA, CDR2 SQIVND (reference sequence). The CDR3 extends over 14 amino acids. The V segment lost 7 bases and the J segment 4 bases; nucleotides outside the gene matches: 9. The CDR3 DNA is TGTGCCAGTACCCCAGACAGGGTGGGCACTGAAGCTTTCTTT. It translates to CASTPDRVGTEAFF.

The CDR3 nucleotides are TGTGCCAGCAGTTTAGGTGCGGGGACGGGACTGTTTTTT. Amino acids: CASSLGAGTGLFF. V and J are TRBV12-3 or TRBV12-4 and TRBJ1-4; weak D call: TRBD1 (5 bases). CDR3 length equals 13 residues. Trimming left V 1 base short and J 13 bases short, with 13 bases between.

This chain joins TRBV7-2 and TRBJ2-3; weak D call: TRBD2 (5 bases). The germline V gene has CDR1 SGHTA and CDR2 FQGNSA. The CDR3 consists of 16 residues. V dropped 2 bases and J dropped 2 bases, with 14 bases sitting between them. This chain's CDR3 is CASSLKSPAATDTQYF. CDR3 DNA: TGTGCCAGCAGCTTAAAATCCCCAGCGGCCACAGATACGCAGTATTTT.

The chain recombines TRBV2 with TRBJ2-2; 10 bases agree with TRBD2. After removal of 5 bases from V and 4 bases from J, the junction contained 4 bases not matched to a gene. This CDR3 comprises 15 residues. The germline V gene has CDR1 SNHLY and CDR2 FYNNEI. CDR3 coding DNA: TGTGCCAGCAGTTTCCAGCGGGGGGGCACCGGGGAGCTGTTTTTT. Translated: CASSFQRGGTGELFF. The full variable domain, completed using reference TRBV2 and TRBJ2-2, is EPEVTQTPSHQVTQMGQEVILRCVPISNHLYFYWYRQILGQKVEFLVSFYNNEISEKSEIFDDQFSVERPDGSNFTLKIRSTKLEDSAMYFCASSFQRGGTGELFFGEGSRLTVL.

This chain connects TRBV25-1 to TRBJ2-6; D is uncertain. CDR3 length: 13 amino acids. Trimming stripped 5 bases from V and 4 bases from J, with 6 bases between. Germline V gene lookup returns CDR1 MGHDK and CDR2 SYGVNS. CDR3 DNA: TGTGCCAGCAGTTTCGCAGGGGCCAACGTCCTGACTTTC. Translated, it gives CASSFAGANVLTF.

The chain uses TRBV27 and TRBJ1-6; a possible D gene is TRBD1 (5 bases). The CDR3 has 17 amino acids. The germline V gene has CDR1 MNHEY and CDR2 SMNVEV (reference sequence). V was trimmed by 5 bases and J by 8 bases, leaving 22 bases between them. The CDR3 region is CASSRERGAGMDSPLHF. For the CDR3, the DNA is TGTGCCAGCAGTCGGGAAAGGGGCGCAGGGATGGATTCACCCCTCCACTTT.